Below, 5 T cell receptor beta chains from the same sample are listed, as sequenced in a study of cytomegalovirus exposure and HLA in healthy donors. The PCR made use of 60 Vbeta and 13 Jbeta primers. Sequencing used immunoSEQ multiplex PCR; TCRdb keeps in-frame clones, though not all of them. The table has 90,000 or so clones, 70% to 75% seen once. The source material was PBMCs. All receptors come from a man aged 55 to 70 in good health and CMV-seronegative.

This clone was detected a few times. The chain employs TRBV5-4 and TRBJ1-3; the match to TRBD1 covers 8 bases. The V segment lost 4 bases and the J segment 2 bases; nucleotides outside the gene matches: 11. CDR1 and CDR2 from the germline V gene are SGHNT and YYREEE (reference sequence). The CDR3 spans 17 residues. The CDR3 DNA reads TGTGCCAGCAGCCAAGTTATACAGGGGGGTACTGGAAACACCATATATTTT. It yields the protein CASSQVIQGGTGNTIYF.

This chain uses TRBV4-1 with TRBJ2-7; 10 bases fit TRBD1. V lost 3 bases and J lost 2; bases outside the gene matches: 1. CDR1 and CDR2 from the germline V gene are MGHRA and YSYEKL. This CDR3 has 14 residues. CDR3 coding DNA: TGCGCCAGCAGCCACGACAGGGGGCCCTACGAGCAGTACTTC. Translated: CASSHDRGPYEQYF.

This sequence joins TRBV4-2 and TRBJ1-6; 8 positions agree with TRBD1. The CDR3 totals 15 residues. Trimming removed 4 bases from V and 10 bases from J; junction bases left unmatched: 9. The germline V gene encodes CDR1 LGHNA and CDR2 YNFKEQ. The CDR3 loop reads CASSPQGQGDSPLHF. As DNA, the CDR3 is TGTGCCAGCAGCCCTCAAGGACAGGGCGACTCACCCCTCCACTTT.

This rearrangement joins TRBV19 to TRBJ2-3; possible D gene TRBD1, 5 bases. The germline CDR1 and CDR2 sequences are LNHDA and SQIVND (reference sequence). The CDR3 consists of 16 residues. Trimming removed 3 bases at V and 2 bases at J, with 15 bases between. In DNA form, the CDR3 reads TGTGCCAGTAGTATTGCCCGAACAGGATTCACAGATACGCAGTATTTT. This gives the protein CASSIARTGFTDTQYF.

This sequence joins TRBV20-1 and TRBJ2-3; D might be TRBD1 (5 bases). Trimming took off 4 bases at V and 6 bases at J, with 8 bases between the two ends. CDR1 is DFQATT, CDR2 SNEGSKA, per germline (reference sequence). This CDR3 comprises 11 residues. For the CDR3, the DNA is TGCAGTGCTATGACAGCGGATACGCAGTATTTT. Translating it yields CSAMTADTQYF.